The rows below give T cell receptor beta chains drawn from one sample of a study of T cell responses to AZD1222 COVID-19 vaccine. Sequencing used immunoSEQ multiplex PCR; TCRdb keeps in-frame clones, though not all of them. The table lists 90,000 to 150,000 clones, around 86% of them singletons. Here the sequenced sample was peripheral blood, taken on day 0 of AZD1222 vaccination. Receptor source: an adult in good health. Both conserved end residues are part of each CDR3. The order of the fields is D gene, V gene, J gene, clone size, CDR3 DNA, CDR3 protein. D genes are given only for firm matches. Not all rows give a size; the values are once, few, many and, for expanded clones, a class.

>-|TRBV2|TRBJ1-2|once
TGTGCCAGCAGGATCGGGGGAGGCGGCTACACCTTC
CASRIGGGGYTF
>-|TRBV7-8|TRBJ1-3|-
TGTGCCAGCAGCTTAGAATCAGTGGCTGGAAACACCATATATTTT
CASSLESVAGNTIYF
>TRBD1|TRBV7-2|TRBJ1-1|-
TGTGCCAGCACCGGACAGGGGGACACTGAAGCTTTCTTT
CASTGQGDTEAFF
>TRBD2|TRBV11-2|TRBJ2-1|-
TGTGCCAGCAGCTTAGGTCGGACTAGCGGGATTAATGAGCAGTTCTTC
CASSLGRTSGINEQFF
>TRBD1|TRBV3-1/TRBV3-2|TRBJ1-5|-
TGTGCCAGCAGCCAAGATGAGTCAGGGGGTCTAAATCAGCCCCAGCATTTT
CASSQDESGGLNQPQHF
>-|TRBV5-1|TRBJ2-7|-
TGCGCCAGCAGCATGACATCTTACGAGCAGTACTTC
CASSMTSYEQYF
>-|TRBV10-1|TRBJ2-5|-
TGCGCCAGCAGTGAGTTGGGAGCGGAGACCCAGTACTTC
CASSELGAETQYF
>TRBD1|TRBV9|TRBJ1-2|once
TGTGCCAGCAGCCCAGGGGGCTATGGCTACACCTTC
CASSPGGYGYTF
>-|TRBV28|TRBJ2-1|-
TGTGCCAGCAGTTCCCCCTACAATGAGCAGTTCTTC
CASSSPYNEQFF
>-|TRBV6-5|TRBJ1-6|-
TGTGCCACCGCGTTCAGCTCCTATAATTCACCCCTCCACTTT
CATAFSSYNSPLHF
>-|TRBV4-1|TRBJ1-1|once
TGCGCCAGCAGGTCACTTACCGGGAGGACTGAAGCTTTCTTT
CASRSLTGRTEAFF
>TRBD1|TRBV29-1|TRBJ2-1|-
TGCAGCGCCACCGGGACAGCTAACAATGAGCAGTTCTTC
CSATGTANNEQFF
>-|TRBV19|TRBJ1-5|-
TGTGCCAGTACCCATGGGGGGGCGAGCTTCAATCAGCCCCAGCATTTT
CASTHGGASFNQPQHF
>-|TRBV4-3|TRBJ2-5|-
TGCGCCAGCAGCCGATTGGACACCGAGCGGGAGACCCAGTACTTC
CASSRLDTERETQYF
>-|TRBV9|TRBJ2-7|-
TGTGCCAGCACCTCTAGTGGGGGCCACGAGCAGTACTTC
CASTSSGGHEQYF
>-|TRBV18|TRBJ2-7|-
TGTGCCAGCTCACCCGACACAGGGAACTCCTACGAGCAGTACTTC
CASSPDTGNSYEQYF
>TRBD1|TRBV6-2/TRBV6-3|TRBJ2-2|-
TGTGCCAGCAGTTACAGACAGGGGGCGGGTACCGGGGAGCTGTTTTTT
CASSYRQGAGTGELFF
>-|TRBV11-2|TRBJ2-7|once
TGTGCCAGCAGCCTGGGGCGGGGACCCTACGAGCAGTACTTC
CASSLGRGPYEQYF
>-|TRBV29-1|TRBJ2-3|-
TGCAGCGCCAGGAGGACTAACCTAGTGGTAGATACGCAGTATTTT
CSARRTNLVVDTQYF
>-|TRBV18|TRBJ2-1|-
TGTGCCAGCTCAGAGGGAATCTACAATGAGCAGTTCTTC
CASSEGIYNEQFF
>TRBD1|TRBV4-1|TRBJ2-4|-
TGCGCCAGCAGCACCGGGGCCCAGGGACAGGGGGCGAAAGCCAAAAACATTCAGTACTTC
CASSTGAQGQGAKAKNIQYF
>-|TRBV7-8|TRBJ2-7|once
TGTGCCAGCAGCTTACAGGGACGCTTTTCCTACGAGCAGTACTTC
CASSLQGRFSYEQYF
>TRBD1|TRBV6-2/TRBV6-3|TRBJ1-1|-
TGTGCCAGCAGTCGCGTGGGACAGGGGCACTCGAACACTGAAGCTTTCTTT
CASSRVGQGHSNTEAFF
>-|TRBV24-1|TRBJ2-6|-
TGTGCCACCAGTGACCCCGGACAAGGGGGCTCTGGGGCCAACGTCCTGACTTTC
CATSDPGQGGSGANVLTF
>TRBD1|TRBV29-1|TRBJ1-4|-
TGCAGCGTGAGGACAGGAGGGCAAGAAAAACTGTTTTTT
CSVRTGGQEKLFF
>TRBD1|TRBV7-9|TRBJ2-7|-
TGTGCCAGCAGCGCGGCGCGGACAGGGGCCTACGAGCAGTACTTC
CASSAARTGAYEQYF
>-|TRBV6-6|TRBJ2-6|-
TGTGCCAGCAACCTCCCCCCCGGGGTTGGGGCCAACGTCCTGACTTTC
CASNLPPGVGANVLTF
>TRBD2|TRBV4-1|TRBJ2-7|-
TGCGCCAGCAGCCCAGGCGGGGGGGAAGCCTACGAGCAGTACTTC
CASSPGGGEAYEQYF
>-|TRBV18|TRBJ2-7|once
TGTGCCAGCTCCGCGGGTCCGGGGGGCGGACCATACGAGCAGTACTTC
CASSAGPGGGPYEQYF
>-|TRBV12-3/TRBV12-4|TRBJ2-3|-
TGTGCCAGCAGTCTCCGCCGGGACAACCTTTTT
CASSLRRDNLF
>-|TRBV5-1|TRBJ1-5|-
TGCGCCAGCAGCTTGGGGTATTTCCCCAATCAGCCCCAGCATTTT
CASSLGYFPNQPQHF
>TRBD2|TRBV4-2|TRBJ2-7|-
TGTGCCAGCAGCCAAGAGGGACTAGCGGTCTTATCGAGAGGCGAGCAGTACTTC
CASSQEGLAVLSRGEQYF
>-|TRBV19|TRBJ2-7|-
TGTGCCAGTACCCCACCACAGAGCTACGAGCAGTACTTC
CASTPPQSYEQYF
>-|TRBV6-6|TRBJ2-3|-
TGTGCCAGCAGTTACGGTTTAGGAGATACGCAGTATTTT
CASSYGLGDTQYF
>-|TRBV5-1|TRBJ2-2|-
TGCGCCAGCACCTCGCGAGGGACAACGAACACCGGGGAGCTGTTTTTT
CASTSRGTTNTGELFF
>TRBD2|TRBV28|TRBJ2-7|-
TGTGCCAGCATGGGGACGGGGACTAGCGGGAGCTCCTACGAGCAGTACTTC
CASMGTGTSGSSYEQYF
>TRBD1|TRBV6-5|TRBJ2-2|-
TGTGCCAGCAATACAGGGGTCGGGGAGCTGTTTTTT
CASNTGVGELFF
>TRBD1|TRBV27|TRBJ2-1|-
TGTGCCAGCACCCCCCAGGACAGGCTCAATGAGCAGTTCTTC
CASTPQDRLNEQFF
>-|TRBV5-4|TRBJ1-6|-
TGTGCCAGCAGCTACCAGGGATATAATTCACCCCTCCACTTT
CASSYQGYNSPLHF
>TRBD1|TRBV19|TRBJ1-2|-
TGTGCCAGTAGTGAGACAGGGTTCTATGGCTACACCTTC
CASSETGFYGYTF
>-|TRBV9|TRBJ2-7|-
TGTGCCAGCAGCGTTCTACTAGAAGGCGAGCAGTACTTC
CASSVLLEGEQYF
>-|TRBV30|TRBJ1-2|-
TGTGCCTGGAGTGTTCCCCTGAACTATGGCTACACCTTC
CAWSVPLNYGYTF
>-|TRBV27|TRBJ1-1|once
TGTGCCAGCAGTCCGTCCGACGACCGGGTTAACACTGAAGCTTTCTTT
CASSPSDDRVNTEAFF
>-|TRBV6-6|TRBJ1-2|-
TGTGCCAGCAGGCTGGAGACTAACTATGGCTACACCTTC
CASRLETNYGYTF
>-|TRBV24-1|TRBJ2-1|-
TGTGCCACCAGTGATCCCTACCACCGGGGCCTACAGCAAGCATACAATGAGCAGTTCTTC
CATSDPYHRGLQQAYNEQFF
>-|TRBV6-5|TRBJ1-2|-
TGTGCCAGCTGGTCTTTAGGGTCTGGTGGCTACACCTTC
CASWSLGSGGYTF
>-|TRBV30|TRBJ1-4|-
TGTGCCTGGAGTACGACATCACGGGAAAAACTGTTTTTT
CAWSTTSREKLFF
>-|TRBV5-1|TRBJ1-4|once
TGCGCCAGCAGCTTGACCGGGACGGCGAATGAAAAACTGTTTTTT
CASSLTGTANEKLFF
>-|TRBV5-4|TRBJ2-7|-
TGTGCCAGCAGCTTGGCCGGTCAGCTCTACGAGCAGTACTTC
CASSLAGQLYEQYF
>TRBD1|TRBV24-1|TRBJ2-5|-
TGTGCCACCAGTGATACAGGGGGAGAGACCCAGTACTTC
CATSDTGGETQYF
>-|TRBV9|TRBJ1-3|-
TGTGCCAGCAGCGTTGGGCCCGGAAACACCATATATTTT
CASSVGPGNTIYF
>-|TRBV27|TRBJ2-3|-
TGTGCCAGCAGCCTGGGGGGGGCGAGGGGAGATACGCAGTATTTT
CASSLGGARGDTQYF
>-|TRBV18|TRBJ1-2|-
TGTGCCAGCTCACGTTCCGGGGATCTAGGCTACACCTTC
CASSRSGDLGYTF
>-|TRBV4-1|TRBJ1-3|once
TGCGCCAGCAGCCAAACAGCGGCCCGCTCCCCCCCTGGAAACACCATATATTTT
CASSQTAARSPPGNTIYF
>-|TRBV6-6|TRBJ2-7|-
TGTGCCAGCAGTGGGGCAGGTTACGAGCAGTACTTC
CASSGAGYEQYF
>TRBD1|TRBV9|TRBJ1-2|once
TGTGCCAGCAGCGGCGGACAGGGGGCGTATGGCTACACCTTC
CASSGGQGAYGYTF
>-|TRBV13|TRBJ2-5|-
TGTGCCAGCAGCGCCCGGGGAGGACTACAAGAGACCCAGTACTTC
CASSARGGLQETQYF
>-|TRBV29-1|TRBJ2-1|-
TGCAGCGTTGCACAGAGACAGTCAGTAAACAATGAGCAGTTCTTC
CSVAQRQSVNNEQFF